The sequence of this T cell receptor (beta chain) was determined in a study of a mutant IDH1 vaccine in newly diagnosed glioma. The CDR3 sequence is 14 residues long. Trimming removed 5 bases from V and 7 bases from J, with 12 bases in between. Germline lookup yields CDR1 SGHVS and CDR2 FNYEAQ. Assay used: immunoSEQ multiplex PCR; TCRdb lists only in-frame clones, some missing. The sample includes tens of thousands of clones, around 81% of them seen just once. Sample time point: week 23, last vaccination. Alongside topical imiquimod, each dose of vaccine comprised 300 ug of mutant IDH1 20-mer peptide. This clone occurred once. The antigen remains unidentified.

Sequenced here: PBMCs, sampled from a glioma patient whose treatment included an IDH1 peptide vaccine. The V gene is TRBV7-6, the J gene TRBJ1-6; D is uncertain. The receptor's source is a man aged 35-49 years with glioma. CDR3 DNA: TGTGCCAGCAGCACGACGAGCGCCAATTCACCCCTCCACTTT. Its translation: CASSTTSANSPLHF.